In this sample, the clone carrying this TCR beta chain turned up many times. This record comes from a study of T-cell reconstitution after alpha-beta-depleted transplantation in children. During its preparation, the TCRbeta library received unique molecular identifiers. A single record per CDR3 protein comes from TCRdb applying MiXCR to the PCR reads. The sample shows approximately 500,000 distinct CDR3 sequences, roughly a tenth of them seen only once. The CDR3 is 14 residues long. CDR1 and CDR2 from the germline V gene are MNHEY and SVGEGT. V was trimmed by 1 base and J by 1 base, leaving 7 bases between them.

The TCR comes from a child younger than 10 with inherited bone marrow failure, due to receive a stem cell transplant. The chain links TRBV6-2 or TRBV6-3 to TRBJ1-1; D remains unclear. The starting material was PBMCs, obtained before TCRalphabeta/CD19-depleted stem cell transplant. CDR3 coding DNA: TGTGCCAGCAGTTACTTAAACAGGAACACTGAAGCTTTCTTT. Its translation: CASSYLNRNTEAFF.